Below are 5 T cell receptor beta chains sequenced from a single sample in a study of beta chain features in type 1 diabetes (dated by TCRdb to the late 2010s). The research as a whole found: A moderate but significant shortening of TCRB CDR3 length was observed in type 1 diabetes patients in all four CD4+ subsets.

No antigen has been assigned to these receptors. Preparation of the library involved the immunoSEQ multiplex PCR assay. The entire amount of isolated RNA was reverse transcribed using the High Capacity cDNA Reverse Transcription Kit, so the sequenced TCRB transcripts were expressed ones. This immuneACCESS table, as held by TCRdb, lists in-frame sequences with V and J called but not all clones. Of the missing ones, under half trace to an unresolved V gene in checked studies; the others have no known cause. The sample includes around 46,000 clones, with approximately 43% observed a single time. Less than 0.15% of the sample goes to the ten largest clones. Sequencing input: stem cell memory CD4+ T cells from blood. Read against the paper, the sample's cell subset or site label means: stem cell-like memory CD4+ T cells. The receptors shown here come from a man aged 25-40 years with type 1 diabetes.

This chain connects TRBV15 to TRBJ2-6, with D possibly matching TRBD1 (6 bases). Germline V gives CDR1 LNHNV, CDR2 YYDKDF (reference sequence). This CDR3 has 15 amino acids. The germline V and J ends were trimmed by 5 bases and 1 base, with 9 bases remaining between them. The CDR3 is CATSVTGSGANVLTF. CDR3 bases: TGTGCCACCAGCGTCACAGGGTCTGGGGCCAACGTCCTGACTTTC.

In its sample, this clone was seen a few times. This chain connects TRBV4-3 to TRBJ2-2; maybe TRBD2 (5 bases). The CDR3 is 17 amino acids. With 0 bases removed from V and 6 bases from J, the gap between germline ends came to 17 bases. In germline, CDR1 is LGHNA, CDR2 YSLEER. CDR3 sequence: CASSQDLSGSMAGELFF. DNA for the CDR3: TGCGCCAGCAGCCAAGATTTATCGGGATCGATGGCCGGGGAGCTGTTTTTT.

This clone was seen only a few times. This chain uses TRBV11-1 with TRBJ2-7; tentatively, D is TRBD2 (5 bases). The CDR3 has 14 amino acids. Germline CDR1 SGHAT, CDR2 FQDESV (reference sequence). With 5 bases removed from V and 2 bases from J, the gap between germline ends came to 13 bases. CDR3 residues: CASSPRTGPYEQYF. CDR3 nucleotides: TGTGCCAGCAGCCCAAGGACTGGGCCCTACGAGCAGTACTTC. Variable domain in full (rest from reference TRBV11-1 and TRBJ2-7): EAEVAQSPRYKITEKSQAVAFWCDPISGHATLYWYRQILGQGPELLVQFQDESVVDDSQLPKDRFSAERLKGVDSTLKIQPAELGDSAMYLCASSPRTGPYEQYFGPGTRLTVT.

This rearrangement joins TRBV7-3 to TRBJ2-1; D is unclear. Germline loops: CDR1 SGHTA, CDR2 FQGTGA. V was clipped by 0 bases and J by 4 bases, with 10 bases between them. This CDR3 spans 15 amino acids. CDR3 sequence reads: CASSLTAAKYNEQFF. The CDR3 bases are TGTGCCAGCAGCTTAACGGCGGCCAAGTACAATGAGCAGTTCTTC.

The chain is built from TRBV7-9 and TRBJ2-6; 8 bases fit TRBD1. The junction had 2 bases not matched to a gene; V was cut back by 3 bases and J by 1 base. The CDR3 is 16 amino acids. The germline CDR1 and CDR2 sequences are SEHNR and FQNEAQ (reference sequence). CDR3 loop: CASSFYRGSGANVLTF. The CDR3 bases are TGTGCCAGCAGCTTTTACAGGGGGTCTGGGGCCAACGTCCTGACTTTC.